This TCR beta chain was obtained from a study of molecular identifiers for immune sequencing clone quantification (dated by TCRdb to the late 2010s). General notes on the study: In a replicate experiment, RNA from around 20,000 or 100,000 naive CD8 T cells was split into five aliquots, four of which were sequenced. The study was a methods study using CD8 T cells to benchmark molecular-identifier clustering-based TCR repertoire sequencing (MIDCIRS) and TCR RNA copy counting.

What the authors observed across the whole study: The sizes of highly expanded clones could end up underestimated when identical TCR molecules share a barcode. Around 2.8 recovered TCR RNA copies per cell were obtained by modeling, versus roughly 9.1 by digital PCR, implying a capture efficiency of about 30%. In CMV-specific effector cells, over 97% of molecules were held by clones above 20 RNA copies, whereas under 1% of molecules were held by such clones in naive cells. When barcode sub-clustering was left out, chimeric consensus sequences inflated TCR diversity, with chimeras reaching as high as 47%. A single cell's worth of spiked-in Jurkat TCR RNA was reported detectable even among 750,000 to 1,000,000 naive CD8 T cells. The naive libraries included spiked-in Jurkat TCR RNA (fewer than eleven copies' worth), and this Jurkat TCR RNA is not part of the donor repertoire.

Naive CD8 T cell libraries were made from roughly 20,000 to 1,000,000 sorted cells using 10%, 30% or 50% of purified RNA. Naive CD8 T cells, defined as CD8+CD4-CCR7+CD45RA+, were FACS-sorted into RLT Plus buffer on a BD FACSAria II. Ten to eleven TCR copies' worth of Jurkat RNA were spiked into roughly 19,000-1,000,000 naive CD8 T cell samples to test detection sensitivity. CD8 T cells were enriched using RosetteSep CD8+ T Cell Enrichment Cocktail and Ficoll-Paque, and the enriched cells then underwent ACK red cell lysis. This clonotype was detected many times. No antigen is known for it. No much larger clonotype is one base removed from it; base qualities were not supplied. The library was obtained by PCR. Sequenced using an Illumina HiSeq 4000. Bulk TCR libraries were generated as previously described, with the TCR primers listed in Table S5 used. Purification of total RNA was performed with the Qiagen AllPrep DNA/RNA kit. Before analysis, reads from multiple sequencing runs of the same library were pooled. For the original study's pipeline: Reads were retained only if their TCR constant sequence matched exactly, and those retained reads were trimmed to 150 nt and grouped according to their 12-nt molecular barcodes. Reads within each barcode group were sub-clustered using a 15% Levenshtein threshold, and quality-weighted consensus sequences were constructed for each RNA molecule. Non-functional sequences were filtered out, along with any lower-count sequence sitting one edit away from another sequence. Based on fitting two negative binomial distributions, any barcode sub-cluster with under 20% of the maximum read count was discarded. In-frame beta chains were kept once TCRdb had trimmed the public reads at Q25 with fastp and called clones with MiXCR. Merged by CDR3 protein, the rows form single entries marked with the most common genes and DNA. The V and J calls were determined by TCRdb, not by the authors. This sample lists just under 650,000 distinct CDR3 sequences; 15% to 20% were detected once. The ten largest clones add up to 0.7% to 1% of the sample.

The clonotype originates from a human donor in good health. Some libraries in this study had Jurkat cell RNA spiked in. Sequencing was done on a sample of naive CD8+ T cells from blood, with Jurkat cell RNA spiked in. The cell subset or site label, read with the paper, signifies: FACS-sorted CD8+CD4-CCR7+CD45RA+ naive T cells.

The CDR3 region reads CATSSSDQPQHF. The bases read TGTGCCACCAGCAGTAGTGATCAGCCCCAGCATTTT. The chain is made from TRBV15 and TRBJ1-5; no D gene call is confident. The CDR3 contains 12 residues, cysteine and phenylalanine counted. The retained sequence is limited to the CDR3, 36 bases, with the frame set at the first base. Relative to germline, V is 3 bases shorter and J is 5 bases shorter, with 5 bases between their ends. The germline V gene (reference sequence) yields LNHNV for CDR1 and YYDKDF for CDR2.